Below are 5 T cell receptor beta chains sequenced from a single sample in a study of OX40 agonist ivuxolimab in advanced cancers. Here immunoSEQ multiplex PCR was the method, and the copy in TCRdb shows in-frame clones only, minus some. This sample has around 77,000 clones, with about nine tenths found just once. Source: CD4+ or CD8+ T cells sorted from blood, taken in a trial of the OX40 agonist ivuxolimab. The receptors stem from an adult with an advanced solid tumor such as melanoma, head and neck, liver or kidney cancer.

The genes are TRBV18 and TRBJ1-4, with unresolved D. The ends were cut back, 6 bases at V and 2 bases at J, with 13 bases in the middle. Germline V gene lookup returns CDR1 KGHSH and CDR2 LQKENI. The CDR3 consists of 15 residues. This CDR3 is CASSLHGGTNEKLFF. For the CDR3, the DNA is TGTGCCAGCTCCCTTCACGGAGGCACTAATGAAAAACTGTTTTTT.

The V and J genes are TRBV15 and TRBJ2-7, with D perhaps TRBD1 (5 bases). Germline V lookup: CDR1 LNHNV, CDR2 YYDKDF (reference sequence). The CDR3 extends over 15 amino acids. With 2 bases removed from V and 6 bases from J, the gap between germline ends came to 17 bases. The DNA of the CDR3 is TGTGCCACCAGCAGATCTGGCTCAGGGTCCGGCGAGCAGTACTTC. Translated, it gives CATSRSGSGSGEQYF.

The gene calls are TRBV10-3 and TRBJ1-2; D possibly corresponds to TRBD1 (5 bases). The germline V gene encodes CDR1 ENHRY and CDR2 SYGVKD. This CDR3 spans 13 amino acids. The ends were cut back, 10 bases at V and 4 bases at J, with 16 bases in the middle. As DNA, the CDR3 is TGTGCCACCGGCCGGGACTTACCCTATGGCTACACCTTC. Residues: CATGRDLPYGYTF.

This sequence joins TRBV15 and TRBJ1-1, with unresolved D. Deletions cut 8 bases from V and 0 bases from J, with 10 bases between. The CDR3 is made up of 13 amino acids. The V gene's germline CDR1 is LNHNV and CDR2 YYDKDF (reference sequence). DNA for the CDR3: TGTGCCACCTGTCTTGGCCTGAACACTGAAGCTTTCTTT. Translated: CATCLGLNTEAFF.

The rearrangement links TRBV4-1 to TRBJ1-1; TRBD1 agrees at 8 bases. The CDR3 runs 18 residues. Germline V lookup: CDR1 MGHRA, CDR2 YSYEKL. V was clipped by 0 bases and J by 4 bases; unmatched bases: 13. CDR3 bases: TGCGCCAGCAGCCAAGACGGGTGGGCAGGGGGCTATGGCACTGAAGCTTTCTTT. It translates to CASSQDGWAGGYGTEAFF.